Each of the 21 T cell receptor gamma chains below was sequenced from the same sample in a study of γδ T cells in repeated Plasmodium falciparum infection. Vgamma9/Vdelta2+ and Vdelta2-negative gammadelta T cells were flow-sorted from PBMC for bulk sequencing. TCRdb called clones from the multiplex PCR reads again using CATT. The sample comprises approximately 32,000 gamma-chain clones, 1.4% of which are singletons, and 19% rests with the top ten. Sequencing was done on a sample of gamma-delta T cells from blood. Every receptor here comes from a pool of human donors (malaria-infected and uninfected, not separated).

This clone appeared a few times. The amino acid sequence in TCRdb belongs to a much larger clone and departs from this DNA's translation at residue 10, likely a sequencing read error; the sequence shown is translated from the DNA. V gene TRGV9 combines with J gene TRGJP. TCRdb gives no J gene; it was assigned here by matching the DNA to germline. CDR1 is GITISATS, CDR2 ISYDGTV, per germline (reference sequence). The CDR3 totals 17 residues. CDR3 coding DNA: TGTGCCTTGTGGGAGGGCAAGCAAGAGTCGGGCAAAAAAATCAAGGTATTT. It is translated as CALWEGKQESGKKIKVF.

This clone occurred many times. This DNA translates differently at residue 7 from the TCRdb protein, which is that of a much larger clone; a read error is likely, and the protein shown is the DNA's own translation. The chain couples TRGV4 to TRGJ1 or TRGJ2. With V trimmed by 0 bases and J by 1 base, 3 bases remained unmatched. From germline, CDR1 is EGSTGY and CDR2 YDSYTSSV. CDR3 length: 14 residues. CDR3 nucleotides: TGTGCCACCTGGGATGGGATTAATTATTATAAGAAACTCTTT. It translates to CATWDGINYYKKLF.

Comments on this clone: TCRdb lists the protein of a much larger clone for this DNA, which differs at residue 12, so this is likely a read error; the protein given here is translated from the DNA itself. The J gene is TRGJP, the V gene TRGV9. Since TCRdb gives no J gene, matching the DNA to germline was used here to assign it. Germline assignment: CDR1 GITISATS and CDR2 ISYDGTV (reference sequence). This CDR3 has 18 amino acids. The CDR3 loop reads CALWEVTLQELSKKIKVF. DNA of the CDR3: TGTGCCTTGTGGGAGGTTACACTTCAAGAGTTGAGCAAAAAAATCAAGGTATTT.

This clone was picked up many times. TCRdb pairs this DNA with a much larger clone's protein that differs at residue 13, likely a read error; the protein shown was translated from the DNA. J gene calling gave no result, while the V gene is TRGV9. The CDR3 has 15 residues. Germline V gene data show CDR1 as GITISATS and CDR2 as ISYDGTV (reference sequence). The CDR3: CALWEVHPFYYKRLF. CDR3 coding DNA: TGTGCCTTGTGGGAGGTGCACCCCTTTTATTATAAGAGACTCTTT.

Regarding this clone: TCRdb lists the protein of a much larger clone for this DNA, which differs at residue 4, so this is likely a read error; the protein given here is translated from the DNA itself. The sample carries other DNA sequences with the same CDR3. The DNA for the CDR3 is TGTGCCACCCGGACCCACCGGTATTATAAGAAACTCTTT. Translated, it gives CATRTHRYYKKLF. The chain couples TRGV5 to TRGJ1 or TRGJ2. As TCRdb names no J gene, one was assigned here on the basis of a DNA match to germline. This CDR3 has 13 amino acids. Germline-derived CDR1 and CDR2 are VINAFY and YDVSNSKD. V was clipped by 9 bases and J by 4 bases; unmatched bases: 12.

Comment on this clone: A far larger clone is one base from this, pointing to a likely read error. The same CDR3 can be traced to other DNA sequences in this sample. The gene calls are TRGV9 and TRGJP. Since TCRdb gives no J gene, matching the DNA to germline was used here to assign it. The CDR3 contains 20 residues. The germline V gene encodes CDR1 GITISATS and CDR2 ISYDGTV (reference sequence). After removal of 1 base from V and 7 bases from J, the junction contained 16 bases not matched to a gene. The CDR3 spells CALWEVWSLLGELGKKIKVF. CDR3 coding DNA: TGTGCCTTGTGGGAGGTCTGGTCTCTATTAGGGGAGTTGGGCAAAAAAATCAAGGTATTT.

Many counts were recorded for this clone. The mismatch at residue 5 between this DNA's translation and the TCRdb protein of a much larger clone likely reflects a read error; the protein shown is translated from the DNA. This chain connects TRGV9 to TRGJP. TCRdb lists no J gene, so it was determined here by aligning the DNA to germline. After removal of 5 bases from V and 7 bases from J, the junction contained 17 bases not matched to a gene. Germline V CDR1 and CDR2: GITISATS, ISYDGTV (reference sequence). The CDR3 is made up of 19 amino acids. This CDR3 is CALWVVDPPGELGKKIKVF. CDR3 nucleotide sequence: TGTGCCTTGTGGGTGGTTGACCCCCCTGGGGAGTTGGGCAAAAAAATCAAGGTATTT.

This clone was detected ten times or more. The TCRdb protein comes from a much larger clone and disagrees with this DNA's translation at residue 8, likely due to a read error; the protein given here is derived from the DNA. Other nucleotide sequences from this sample produce the same CDR3. The chain uses TRGV9 and TRGJP2. No J gene was available from TCRdb, and it was assigned here by a germline match of the DNA. J was trimmed by 10 bases and V by 0 bases; bases with no gene match: 5. Germline V gene lookup returns CDR1 GITISATS and CDR2 ISYDGTV (reference sequence). This CDR3 is built from 13 residues. As DNA, the CDR3 is TGTGCCTTGTGGGAGGTGCGCGGTTGGATCAAGACGTTT. Translation gives CALWEVRGWIKTF.

This clone appeared a few times. A read error likely explains this, since a far larger clone differs by one base. The sample carries other DNA sequences with the same CDR3. DNA of the CDR3: TGTGCCTTGTGGGAGGCTGCGACGGGAGAATTGGGCAAAAAAATCAAGGTATTT. Its translation is CALWEAATGELGKKIKVF. The chain employs TRGV9 and TRGJP. No J gene is reported in TCRdb; it was inferred here by comparing the DNA with germline. From germline, CDR1 is GITISATS and CDR2 ISYDGTV (reference sequence). The CDR3 is 18 amino acids. Trimming removed 2 bases from V and 10 bases from J; junction bases left unmatched: 14.

This clone has ten or more counts. The genes are TRGV9 and TRGJ1 or TRGJ2. The ends lost 0 bases at V and 4 bases at J; junction bases unmatched: 15. CDR1 and CDR2 (germline): GITISATS, ISYDGTV (reference sequence). This CDR3 spans 17 amino acids. The CDR3 is CALWEVHTELRYYKKLF. The CDR3 DNA sequence: TGTGCCTTGTGGGAGGTGCACACCGAACTCAGGTATTATAAGAAACTCTTT.

This clone was recorded at least ten times. A far bigger clonotype differs at one base, so this is likely a read error. The chain links TRGV9 to TRGJP. Germline CDR1 GITISATS, CDR2 ISYDGTV (reference sequence). The CDR3 runs to 17 residues. CDR3 coding DNA: TGTGCCTTGTGGGAGGTGCACCGGGAGTTGGGCAAAAAAATCAGGGTATTT. This gives the protein CALWEVHRELGKKIRVF.

In its sample, this clone was seen many times. The chain uses TRGV8 and TRGJ1 or TRGJ2. Since TCRdb gives no J gene, matching the DNA to germline was used here to assign it. V was pared by 5 bases and J by 5 bases, with 9 bases of the junction left unmatched. Germline CDR1 and CDR2: VENAVY and YDSYNSRV. This CDR3 region has 13 residues. In nucleotides, the CDR3 is TGTGCCACCTGGGCCTGGGGAAATTATAAGAAACTCTTT. It translates to CATWAWGNYKKLF.

Details on this clone: With a much larger clone just one base away, this may be a read error. The rearrangement joins TRGV2 to TRGJP1. TCRdb carries no J gene annotation; the J gene was assigned here by matching the DNA with germline. Germline V gene lookup returns CDR1 EGSNGY and CDR2 YDSYNSKV. The V gene end was trimmed by 0 bases and the J gene end by 5 bases; junction bases not matched to a gene: 3. This CDR3 spans 14 amino acids. CDR3: CATWDGLTGWFKIF. The CDR3 DNA is TGTGCCACCTGGGACGGGCTTACTGGTTGGTTCAAGATATTT.

The sample holds a few counts of this clone. A read error is likely here: a far larger clone is one base away. The chain links TRGV8 to TRGJ1 or TRGJ2. TCRdb gives no J gene; it was assigned here by matching the DNA to germline. The CDR3 covers 9 residues. Germline CDR1 is VENAVY and CDR2 is YDSYNSRV. The CDR3 nucleotides read TGTGCTACCTGGGATCGGAAACTCTTT. Translated, it gives CATWDRKLF.

Ten or more counts support this clone. The CDR3 spells CATWDLCVYYKKLF. CDR3 in DNA: TGTGCCACCTGGGACCTCTGTGTATATTATAAGAAACTCTTT. The V gene is TRGV3, the J gene TRGJ1 or TRGJ2. This CDR3 has 14 residues. The germline CDR1 and CDR2 sequences are VTNTFY and YDVSTARD (reference sequence). The V segment lost 3 bases and the J segment 4 bases; nucleotides outside the gene matches: 9.

This clone was recorded many times. The protein given by TCRdb reflects a much larger clone and differs at residue 16 from this DNA's translation, likely from a read error; the protein shown is the DNA's translation. The chain uses TRGV9 and TRGJP1. The J gene was missing in TCRdb and was found by matching the end of the DNA to germline. This CDR3 has 17 amino acids. The ends lost 1 base at V and 15 bases at J; junction bases unmatched: 23. The germline V gene has CDR1 GITISATS and CDR2 ISYDGTV (reference sequence). The chain's CDR3 is CALWEVPQELGKKIKIF. CDR3 coding DNA: TGTGCCTTGTGGGAGGTCCCGCAAGAGTTGGGCAAAAAAATCAAGATATTT.

As concerns this clone: The protein in TCRdb stems from a much larger clone and differs at residue 7 from this DNA's translation, likely a read error; here the protein is translated from the DNA. The gene calls are TRGV2 and TRGJ1 or TRGJ2. TCRdb does not report a J gene; here it was assigned by matching the DNA to germline references. CDR3 length equals 13 residues. With 3 bases clipped from V and 4 bases from J, the junction kept 6 bases outside the gene matches. Germline assignment: CDR1 EGSNGY and CDR2 YDSYNSKV. This CDR3 reads CATWDCQYYKKLF. The CDR3, as DNA: TGTGCCACCTGGGACTGTCAATATTATAAGAAACTCTTT.

This clone came up many times. Other nucleotide sequences from this sample produce the same CDR3. CDR3 region: CATWDEVKKLF. The CDR3 DNA reads TGTGCCACCTGGGATGAGGTCAAGAAACTCTTT. This chain connects TRGV4 to TRGJ1 or TRGJ2. CDR3 length equals 11 residues. V lost 2 bases and J lost 10; bases outside the gene matches: 5. The germline V gene encodes CDR1 EGSTGY and CDR2 YDSYTSSV.

This clone came up a few times. This DNA's translation differs at residue 11 from TCRdb's protein, which comes from a much larger clone; a read error is likely, and the protein shown is translated from the DNA. J is TRGJP2 and V is TRGV2. The J gene was missing in TCRdb and was found by matching the end of the DNA to germline. This CDR3 is 14 amino acids long. Germline CDR1 reads EGSNGY; CDR2 reads YDSYNSKV. The CDR3 DNA follows: TGTGCCACCTGGAATCATAGTAGTGATTGGGTCAAGACGTTT. Translating gives CATWNHSSDWVKTF.

A note on this clone: The TCRdb record carries a much larger clone's protein, which differs from this DNA's translation at residue 5; a read error is the likely cause, and the protein listed here is the DNA translation. V gene TRGV9 combines with J gene TRGJ1 or TRGJ2. In the absence of a J gene in TCRdb, the DNA was matched to germline to assign it here. This CDR3 spans 14 amino acids. The germline CDR1 and CDR2 sequences are GITISATS and ISYDGTV (reference sequence). With 5 bases clipped from V and 0 bases from J, the junction kept 7 bases outside the gene matches. CDR3 residues: CALWGARNYYKKLF. Here the CDR3 DNA reads TGTGCCTTGTGGGGGGCGCGGAATTATTATAAGAAACTCTTT.

As to this clone: Given a far larger clone just one base away, this is likely a sequencing read error. The sample contains more than one DNA sequence encoding this CDR3. V and J are TRGV9 and TRGJ1 or TRGJ2. Because TCRdb records no J gene, it was assigned here through a match of the DNA to germline. Losses at the gene ends were 4 bases for V and 10 bases for J; bases not matched to a gene: 7. The CDR3 is made up of 11 amino acids. Germline V gene lookup returns CDR1 GITISATS and CDR2 ISYDGTV (reference sequence). CDR3 nucleotides: TGTGCCTTGTGGGACTACTCGAAGAAACTCTTT. It encodes CALWDYSKKLF.